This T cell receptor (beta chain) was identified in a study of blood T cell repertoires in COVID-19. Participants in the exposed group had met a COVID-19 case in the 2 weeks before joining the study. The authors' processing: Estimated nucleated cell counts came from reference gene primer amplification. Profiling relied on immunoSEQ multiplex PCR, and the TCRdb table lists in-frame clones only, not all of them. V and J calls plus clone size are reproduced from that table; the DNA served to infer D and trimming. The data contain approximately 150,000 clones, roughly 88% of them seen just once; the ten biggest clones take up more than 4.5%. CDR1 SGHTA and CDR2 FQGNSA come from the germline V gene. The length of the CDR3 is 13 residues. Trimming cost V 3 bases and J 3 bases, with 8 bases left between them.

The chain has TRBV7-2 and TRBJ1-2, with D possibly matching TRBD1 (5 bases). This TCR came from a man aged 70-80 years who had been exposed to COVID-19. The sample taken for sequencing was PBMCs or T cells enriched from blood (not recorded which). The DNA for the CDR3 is TGTGCCAGCAGCTTCGACAGAGACTATGGCTACACCTTC. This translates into CASSFDRDYGYTF.